There are many counts of the clone carrying this T cell receptor beta chain. This entry is derived from a study of T-cell reconstitution after alpha-beta-depleted transplantation in children. The authors prepared the TCRbeta library with unique molecular identifiers. Using its own MiXCR run on the PCR reads, TCRdb lists one record per CDR3 protein. The sample lists some 600,000 distinct CDR3 sequences; around 17% were seen once. CDR3 length equals 15 residues. With V trimmed by 6 bases and J by 0 bases, 3 bases remained unmatched. The sample in question was PBMCs from the stem cell graft donor, obtained from the stem cell graft. This chain joins TRBV12-3 or TRBV12-4 and TRBJ1-5; 9 nucleotides agree with TRBD1. The source of this sequence is a human donor who donated a stem cell graft to a child with acute myeloid leukemia. As DNA, the CDR3 is TGTGCCAGCAGACCGACAGGGGGTAGCAATCAGCCCCAGCATTTT. It is translated as CASRPTGGSNQPQHF.